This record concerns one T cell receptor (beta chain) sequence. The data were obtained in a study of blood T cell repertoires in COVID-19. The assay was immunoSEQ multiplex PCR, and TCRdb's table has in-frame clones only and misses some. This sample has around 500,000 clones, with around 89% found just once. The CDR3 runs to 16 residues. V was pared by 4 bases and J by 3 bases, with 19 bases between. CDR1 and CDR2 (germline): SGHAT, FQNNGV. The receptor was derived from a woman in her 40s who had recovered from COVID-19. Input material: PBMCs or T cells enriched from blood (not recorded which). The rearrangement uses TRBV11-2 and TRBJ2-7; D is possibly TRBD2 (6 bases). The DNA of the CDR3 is TGTGCCAGCAGCTCCCTCCGGGGACGGGAGCACTACGAGCAGTACTTC. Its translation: CASSSLRGREHYEQYF.